Shown below are 15 T cell receptor beta chains from a single sample sequenced in a study of T-cell memory formation after mild COVID-19. TCRdb passed the 5' RACE reads through MiXCR, listing each CDR3 protein once. The repertoire holds about 400,000 distinct CDR3 sequences, with 20% to 30% as singletons. The sequencing input was PBMCs or a T cell subset sorted from them (not recorded which). All receptors come from an adult woman who had mild COVID-19 (a few samples of this study predate the infection). Cell type and time point are not known.

This clonotype was detected a few times. The rearrangement links TRBV11-2 to TRBJ2-1; no firm D call. V was shortened by 4 bases and J by 9 bases, with 7 bases between the two germline ends. CDR3 length: 11 residues. Looked up from germline, CDR1 is SGHAT and CDR2 is FQNNGV. The CDR3 is CASSYLSEQFF. CDR3 bases: TGTGCCAGCAGCTATTTGAGTGAGCAGTTCTTC.

This clonotype was counted only a few times. This sequence joins TRBV7-3 and TRBJ2-3; TRBD2 matches 11 bases. CDR1 is SGHTA and CDR2 is FQGTGA in the germline V gene. The CDR3 runs 14 residues. The J segment lost 5 bases and the V segment lost 5 bases, leaving 3 bases of the junction unmatched. The CDR3 DNA reads as TGTGCCAGCAGCCGACTAGCGGGGAGAGATACGCAGTATTTT. Translation gives CASSRLAGRDTQYF.

The chain couples TRBV5-4 to TRBJ2-3; a possible D gene is TRBD1 (6 bases). The ends were cut back, 4 bases at V and 6 bases at J, with 12 bases in the middle. The CDR3 covers 13 residues. Per germline, CDR1 SGHNT and CDR2 YYREEE (reference sequence). CDR3 in DNA: TGTGCCAGCAGCCCCACAGGGTTGGATACGCAGTATTTT. Its protein product is CASSPTGLDTQYF.

The chain joins TRBV7-9 to TRBJ2-4; 7 bases line up with TRBD1. The ends lost 4 bases at V and 8 bases at J; junction bases unmatched: 14. Germline lookup yields CDR1 SEHNR and CDR2 FQNEAQ (reference sequence). CDR3 length equals 16 residues. CDR3 nucleotide sequence: TGTGCCAGCAGCTCCTCCCTAGACAGGGCGGAACACATTCAGTACTTC. Amino acid sequence: CASSSSLDRAEHIQYF.

The V and J genes are TRBV2 and TRBJ1-5; the D gene is possibly TRBD1 (6 bases). With 5 bases removed from V and 4 bases from J, the gap between germline ends came to 12 bases. In germline, CDR1 is SNHLY, CDR2 FYNNEI. CDR3 length: 14 amino acids. CDR3 DNA sequence: TGTGCCAGCAGTTTCGACAGGCTTAATCAGCCCCAGCATTTT. Translation gives CASSFDRLNQPQHF. Full variable domain (remainder filled in from reference TRBV2 and TRBJ1-5): EPEVTQTPSHQVTQMGQEVILRCVPISNHLYFYWYRQILGQKVEFLVSFYNNEISEKSEIFDDQFSVERPDGSNFTLKIRSTKLEDSAMYFCASSFDRLNQPQHFGDGTRLSIL.

This sequence joins TRBV4-1 and TRBJ2-3; 9 bases align to TRBD2. From germline, CDR1 is MGHRA and CDR2 YSYEKL. With V trimmed by 2 bases and J by 5 bases, 5 bases remained unmatched. The CDR3 is made up of 15 amino acids. CDR3 nucleotide sequence: TGCGCCAGCAGCCAATCGGGCGGGGGGGGAGATACGCAGTATTTT. It specifies CASSQSGGGGDTQYF.

V and J are TRBV9 and TRBJ2-6; D gene ambiguous. The CDR3 runs 16 residues. CDR1 is SGDLS, CDR2 YYNGEE, per germline. V was pared by 4 bases and J by 0 bases, with 11 bases between. CDR3 DNA: TGTGCCAGCAGCCCGCCCTGGGGCTCTGGGGCCAACGTCCTGACTTTC. Translating it yields CASSPPWGSGANVLTF.

This chain joins TRBV5-6 and TRBJ2-2, with 11 positions matching TRBD2. V was pared by 2 bases and J by 4 bases, with 7 bases of the junction left unmatched. This CDR3 is 17 amino acids long. CDR1 and CDR2 from the germline V gene are SGHDT and YYEEEE. The DNA of the CDR3 is TGTGCCAGCAGCTTCCGACTAGCGGGAATCGGCACCGGGGAGCTGTTTTTT. This translates into CASSFRLAGIGTGELFF.

At least ten counts were recorded for this clonotype. This chain uses TRBV6-2 or TRBV6-3 with TRBJ1-2; no definite D call. Trimming removed 2 bases at V and 3 bases at J, with 7 bases between. The germline V gene has CDR1 MNHEY and CDR2 SVGEGT. This CDR3 region has 13 residues. In DNA form, the CDR3 reads TGTGCCAGCAGTTACAGGGTGGACTATGGCTACACCTTC. Protein sequence: CASSYRVDYGYTF.

Only a few counts were recorded for this clonotype. The chain combines TRBV6-1 with TRBJ1-1; D not certain. V gave up 2 bases and J gave up 6 bases, with 10 bases separating them. The germline V gene has CDR1 MNHNS and CDR2 SASEGT. The CDR3 extends over 13 amino acids. The CDR3 DNA follows: TGTGCCAGCAGTGAATATGGGTACCCTGAAGCTTTCTTT. It encodes CASSEYGYPEAFF.

This clonotype was seen only once. The chain is built from TRBV6-6 and TRBJ1-5; 11 nucleotides agree with TRBD1. J gave up 0 bases and V 3 bases, and 10 bases lay outside the gene matches. The CDR3 runs 19 residues. Germline-derived CDR1 and CDR2 are MNHNY and SVGAGI (reference sequence). This CDR3 reads CASSYFRTGGLYSNQPQHF. CDR3 nucleotide sequence: TGTGCCAGCAGTTATTTCAGGACAGGGGGCCTTTATAGCAATCAGCCCCAGCATTTT.

In the case of this clonotype: Relative to the germline gene, one junction end is altered; a read error may explain this. The rearrangement uses TRBV2 and TRBJ2-1, with D maybe TRBD1 (6 bases). From germline, CDR1 is SNHLY and CDR2 FYNNEI. This CDR3 contains 17 residues. This CDR3 reads CASSEPERQASDNEQFF. The CDR3 region has the DNA TGTGCCAGCAGTGAGCCAGAAAGACAGGCCTCCGACAATGAGCAGTTCTTC.

This clonotype turned up a few times. The chain has TRBV4-2 and TRBJ2-7; 10 nucleotides match TRBD2. J gave up 1 base and V 4 bases, and 10 bases lay outside the gene matches. CDR1 is LGHNA, CDR2 YNFKEQ, per germline. This CDR3 region has 17 residues. The CDR3 nucleotides read TGTGCCAGCAGCCCGGATATAGCGGGAGGCCGGTCCTACGAGCAGTACTTC. This sequence encodes CASSPDIAGGRSYEQYF.

This clonotype appeared a few times. This chain connects TRBV2 to TRBJ2-5; D unclear. The length of the CDR3 is 15 residues. Germline CDR1 SNHLY, CDR2 FYNNEI. The germline V and J ends were trimmed by 3 bases and 4 bases, with 15 bases remaining between them. The CDR3 DNA is TGTGCCAGCAGTGATTCGGTTGGCGGAAGAGAGACCCAGTACTTC. This translates into CASSDSVGGRETQYF.

This clonotype turned up a few times. V usage is TRBV5-5 and J usage is TRBJ1-2; D not resolved. CDR1 and CDR2 (germline): SGHKS, YYEKEE (reference sequence). CDR3 length: 15 amino acids. With 4 bases removed from V and 4 bases from J, the gap between germline ends came to 17 bases. The CDR3 loop reads CASSAVGGELYGYTF. CDR3 coding DNA: TGTGCCAGCAGCGCAGTTGGAGGCGAACTCTATGGCTACACCTTC. Using reference TRBV5-5 and TRBJ1-2 for the parts outside the CDR3, the full variable domain is DAGVTQSPTHLIKTRGQQVTLRCSPISGHKSVSWYQQVLGQGPQFIFQYYEKEERGRGNFPDRFSARQFPNYSSELNVNALLLGDSALYLCASSAVGGELYGYTFGSGTRLTVV.